The text below deals with one T cell receptor (beta chain). This sample is drawn from a study of CXCR3-negative and CXCR3-positive naive CD8 T cells. This CDR3 comprises 15 residues. UMI-labeled 5' RACE TRB cDNA libraries were prepared from the cells. With the 5' RACE reads reprocessed, TCRdb shows one record per CDR3 protein and no DNA. The table gives about 130,000 distinct CDR3 sequences; the top ten clones make up 0.45% to 0.55% of it. The sequence derives from a human donor in good health. Some clones in this sample may be carry-over from other donors' samples. The sample consisted of naive CXCR3- CD8+ T cells from blood. The subset was: CD45RO-CCR7+CD27+CD95- naive CD8+ T cells lacking CXCR3 (TNR3-). The rearrangement links TRBV12-3 or TRBV12-4 to TRBJ2-3. CDR3 in amino acids: CASSLGLDSTDTQYF.